A selection of T cell receptor beta chains follows, all from one sample in a study of T-cell reconstitution after alpha-beta-depleted transplantation in children. TCRdb passed the PCR reads through MiXCR, listing each CDR3 protein once. The table records hundreds of thousands of distinct CDR3 sequences, around 13% of them present only once. Material: PBMCs, mostly from graft donor cells, obtained 360 days after TCRalphabeta/CD19-depleted stem cell transplant. The receptor source for this set is a male patient aged 10 to 17 who had a stem cell transplant for acute myeloid leukemia, so the T cells may come from the graft donor. Each CDR3 is given with its conserved first and last residue. The D gene is left open where the match is weak. Clone size is shown for a subset of rows, as once, few, many or a class of expanded clone.

v_gene: TRBV12-3/TRBV12-4; d_gene: TRBD1; abundance: few; j_gene: TRBJ2-3; CDR3nt: TGTGCCAGCAGCCCCCGGGACAGGGGATCGGATACGCAGTATTTT; CDR3aa: CASSPRDRGSDTQYF
v_gene: TRBV30; d_gene: TRBD1; abundance: NA; j_gene: TRBJ1-2; CDR3nt: TGTGCCTGGGCTCCGGGACAGGGGTATAACTATGGCTACACCTTC; CDR3aa: CAWAPGQGYNYGYTF
v_gene: TRBV27; d_gene: TRBD2; abundance: many; j_gene: TRBJ2-2; CDR3nt: TGTGCCAGCAGTTTTCTTGCGGGAGAGGACACCGGGGAGCTGTTTTTT; CDR3aa: CASSFLAGEDTGELFF
v_gene: TRBV3-1; d_gene: NA; abundance: NA; j_gene: TRBJ2-7; CDR3nt: TGTGCCAGCAGCCAGATGAGAAGAGGCTACGAGCAGTACTTC; CDR3aa: CASSQMRRGYEQYF
v_gene: TRBV20-1; d_gene: TRBD2; abundance: NA; j_gene: TRBJ2-1; CDR3nt: TGCAGTGCTGATGTAGCGGGAGTCTCCTACAATGAGCAGTTCTTC; CDR3aa: CSADVAGVSYNEQFF
v_gene: TRBV28; d_gene: NA; abundance: many; j_gene: TRBJ2-3; CDR3nt: TGTGCCGCCTTCGGTGGCAGATTCTACCCTAGCACAGATACGCAGTATTTT; CDR3aa: CAAFGGRFYPSTDTQYF
v_gene: TRBV7-8; d_gene: TRBD2; abundance: few; j_gene: TRBJ2-7; CDR3nt: TGTGCCAGCAGCCGCACGGGACTAGCGGAACACGTCCAGAGGGAGCAGTACTTC; CDR3aa: CASSRTGLAEHVQREQYF
v_gene: TRBV15; d_gene: NA; abundance: few; j_gene: TRBJ2-7; CDR3nt: TGTGCCACCAGCCCGGGAGTCCCCTACGAGCAGTACTTC; CDR3aa: CATSPGVPYEQYF
v_gene: TRBV9; d_gene: NA; abundance: NA; j_gene: TRBJ2-1; CDR3nt: TGTGCCAGCAGCTCAATGACTAGTTCCAATGAGCAGTTCTTC; CDR3aa: CASSSMTSSNEQFF
v_gene: TRBV28; d_gene: TRBD2; abundance: few; j_gene: TRBJ2-7; CDR3nt: TGTGCCAGCAGGGCCGAGAGAATAGCGGGCCACTCCTACGAGCAGTACTTC; CDR3aa: CASRAERIAGHSYEQYF
v_gene: TRBV11-1; d_gene: TRBD2; abundance: NA; j_gene: TRBJ2-5; CDR3nt: TGTGCCAGCAGCTTACCCAATCCCGAACTAGCGGAAGACCAATACCAAGAGACCCAGTACTTC; CDR3aa: CASSLPNPELAEDQYQETQYF